A selection of T cell receptor beta chains follows, all from one sample in a study of cytomegalovirus exposure and HLA in healthy donors. Assay used: immunoSEQ multiplex PCR; TCRdb lists only in-frame clones, some missing. This table has some 170,000 clones, roughly 80% appearing once. Sequenced sample: PBMCs. The receptors come from a man aged 18 to 29 in good health and CMV-seropositive. CDR3s include the opening cysteine and the closing phenylalanine or tryptophan. The order of the fields is V gene, J gene, D gene, CDR3 length, CDR3 protein. D genes are given only for firm matches.

V: TRBV7-9; J: TRBJ1-1; D: NA; length: 13; CDR3: CASSLLLDSEAFF
V: TRBV7-6; J: TRBJ2-7; D: NA; length: 17; CDR3: CASSFESRWTASYEQYF
V: TRBV10-3; J: TRBJ2-1; D: TRBD1; length: 14; CDR3: CAISVGGSSNEQFF
V: TRBV7-6; J: TRBJ2-5; D: TRBD2; length: 14; CDR3: CASGRTSGSPAQYF
V: TRBV30; J: TRBJ1-2; D: TRBD1; length: 16; CDR3: CAWSGKGAKVNYGYTF
V: TRBV7-8; J: TRBJ1-2; D: TRBD1; length: 10; CDR3: CASSLDRVIF
V: TRBV27; J: TRBJ2-2; D: NA; length: 16; CDR3: CASGFDGSRSVGELFF
V: TRBV6-5; J: TRBJ1-2; D: NA; length: 13; CDR3: CASRSQGVYGYTF
V: TRBV20-1; J: TRBJ1-2; D: NA; length: 11; CDR3: CSARDREDYTF
V: TRBV14; J: TRBJ2-3; D: TRBD1; length: 17; CDR3: CASSRWTGASNTDTQYF
V: TRBV27; J: TRBJ1-1; D: NA; length: 13; CDR3: CASKVRGNVEAFF
V: TRBV10-3; J: TRBJ2-5; D: NA; length: 15; CDR3: CAISPGTELWKTQYF
V: TRBV27; J: TRBJ1-1; D: TRBD1; length: 15; CDR3: CASSLEGALNTEAFF
V: TRBV5-8; J: TRBJ2-2; D: TRBD2; length: 13; CDR3: CASSPRGGLGLFF
V: TRBV10-3; J: TRBJ2-7; D: TRBD1; length: 16; CDR3: CAISSQRDRGSYEQYF
V: TRBV27; J: TRBJ2-1; D: TRBD2; length: 15; CDR3: CASSLSGEGYNEQFF
V: TRBV28; J: TRBJ1-5; D: NA; length: 15; CDR3: CASTLAGGNNQPQHF
V: TRBV19; J: TRBJ2-1; D: TRBD2; length: 15; CDR3: CASSLAGGMYNEQFF
V: TRBV10-2; J: TRBJ2-7; D: TRBD2; length: 14; CDR3: CASIKLAGVSEQYF
V: TRBV18; J: TRBJ2-5; D: TRBD2; length: 14; CDR3: CASSPVGGTETQYF
V: TRBV5-1; J: TRBJ2-1; D: TRBD2; length: 16; CDR3: CASSLGPESRGDEQFF
V: TRBV29-1; J: TRBJ2-3; D: NA; length: 12; CDR3: CSVEDRGDTQYF
V: TRBV7-9; J: TRBJ2-7; D: TRBD2; length: 13; CDR3: CASSLAGGYEQYF
V: TRBV21-1; J: TRBJ1-5; D: NA; length: 16; CDR3: CASSRGGVRSNQPQHF
V: TRBV15; J: TRBJ2-1; D: TRBD2; length: 15; CDR3: CATSRSGSSYNEQFF
V: TRBV5-3; J: TRBJ1-5; D: NA; length: 12; CDR3: CARSPDEGPQHF
V: TRBV9; J: TRBJ2-7; D: TRBD2; length: 14; CDR3: CASSPGLAGYEQYF
V: TRBV9; J: TRBJ2-3; D: TRBD1; length: 16; CDR3: CASSLQTGGSGDTQYF
V: TRBV6-6; J: TRBJ2-2; D: NA; length: 14; CDR3: CASKIGARTGELFF
V: TRBV7-2; J: TRBJ2-7; D: NA; length: 15; CDR3: CASSLSGTKTYEQYF
V: TRBV6-5; J: TRBJ2-7; D: NA; length: 13; CDR3: CASSYLRTYEQYF
V: TRBV19; J: TRBJ2-1; D: TRBD1; length: 13; CDR3: CASTGGTGNEQFF
V: TRBV15; J: TRBJ2-5; D: NA; length: 15; CDR3: CATSRDLAVTETQYF
V: TRBV9; J: TRBJ1-5; D: NA; length: 17; CDR3: CASSVGQGNGGNQPQHF
V: TRBV7-2; J: TRBJ2-7; D: TRBD1; length: 14; CDR3: CASSFSTGGYEQYF
V: TRBV27; J: TRBJ2-2; D: NA; length: 18; CDR3: CASSLGVGKGGNTGELFF
V: TRBV7-2; J: TRBJ1-5; D: NA; length: 14; CDR3: CASSLKAGAQPQHF
V: TRBV19; J: TRBJ1-5; D: NA; length: 13; CDR3: CASSIDRDQPQHF
V: TRBV11-2; J: TRBJ1-4; D: NA; length: 15; CDR3: CASSLGAGRNEKLFF
V: TRBV7-9; J: TRBJ1-1; D: NA; length: 12; CDR3: CASSFDGIEAFF
V: TRBV5-4; J: TRBJ2-2; D: NA; length: 14; CDR3: CASSAGLNTGELFF
V: TRBV6-1; J: TRBJ2-7; D: NA; length: 14; CDR3: CASRLVGLSWEQYF
V: TRBV12-5; J: TRBJ1-1; D: NA; length: 14; CDR3: CASGPSGGGNFAFF
V: TRBV6-5; J: TRBJ1-3; D: NA; length: 16; CDR3: CASSSGHPSSGNTIYF
V: TRBV5-4; J: TRBJ2-3; D: TRBD1; length: 15; CDR3: CASSQGTGHTDTQYF
V: TRBV29-1; J: TRBJ2-1; D: NA; length: 15; CDR3: CSVESRETSYNEQFF
V: TRBV11-2; J: TRBJ2-7; D: NA; length: 12; CDR3: CASSLQGGEQYF
V: TRBV10-3; J: TRBJ1-3; D: NA; length: 16; CDR3: CAISESQRARGNTIYF
V: TRBV28; J: TRBJ2-5; D: NA; length: 14; CDR3: CASSLRRGGETQYF
V: TRBV30; J: TRBJ1-4; D: NA; length: 13; CDR3: CAWSASGVEKLFF